The entry below gives a single TCR beta chain sequence along with its context. Its antigen remains unidentified. CDR1 and CDR2 (germline): MNHEY, SVGAGI. The CDR3 is 14 amino acids. The V and J ends lost 0 bases and 1 base respectively, with 6 bases between them. The data belong to a study of T cell responses to AZD1222 COVID-19 vaccine. General observations from the study: Close to half of all spike-specific TCRs reportedly target regions of the variants that are unmutated. After two AZD1222 doses, spike-specific TCR breadth and depth rose versus day 0.

The method was immunoSEQ multiplex PCR; TCRdb's version includes in-frame clones alone and lacks a portion of them. Found here are tens of thousands of clones, about 83% of them singletons; the top ten hold 11%. The material sequenced was peripheral blood, taken 28 days after the second AZD1222 dose. The sequence derives from an adult who received the AZD1222 COVID-19 vaccine. The chain uses TRBV6-5 and TRBJ2-5; D remains ambiguous. CDR3 DNA sequence: TGTGCCAGCAGTTACTCGAGAGTCCAAGAGACCCAGTACTTC. Translation gives CASSYSRVQETQYF.